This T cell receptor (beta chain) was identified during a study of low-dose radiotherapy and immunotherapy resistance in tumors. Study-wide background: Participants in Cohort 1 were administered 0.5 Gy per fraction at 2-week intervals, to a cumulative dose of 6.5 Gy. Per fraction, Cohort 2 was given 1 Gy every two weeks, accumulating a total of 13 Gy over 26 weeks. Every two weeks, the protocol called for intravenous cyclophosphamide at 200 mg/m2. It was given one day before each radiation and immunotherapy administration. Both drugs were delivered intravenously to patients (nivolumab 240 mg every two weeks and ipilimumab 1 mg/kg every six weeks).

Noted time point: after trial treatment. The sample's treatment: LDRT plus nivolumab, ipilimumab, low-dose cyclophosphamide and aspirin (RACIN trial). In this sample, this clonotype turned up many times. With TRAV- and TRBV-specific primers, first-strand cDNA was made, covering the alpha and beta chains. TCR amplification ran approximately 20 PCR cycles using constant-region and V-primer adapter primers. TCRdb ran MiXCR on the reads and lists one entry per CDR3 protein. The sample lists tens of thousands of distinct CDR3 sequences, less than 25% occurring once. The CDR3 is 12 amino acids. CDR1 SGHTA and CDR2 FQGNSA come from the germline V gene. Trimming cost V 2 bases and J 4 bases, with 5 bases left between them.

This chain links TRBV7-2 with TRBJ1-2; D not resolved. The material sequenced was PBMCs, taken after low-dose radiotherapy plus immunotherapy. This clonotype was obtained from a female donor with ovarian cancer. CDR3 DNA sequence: TGTGCCAGCAGCTTAAATGGCTATGGCTACACCTTC. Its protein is CASSLNGYGYTF.